These T cell receptor beta chains were read from a single sample in a study of T cell changes during pregnancy in multiple sclerosis. Profiling relied on immunoSEQ multiplex PCR, and the TCRdb table lists in-frame clones only, not all of them. The repertoire consists of just over 15,000 clones, with about 80% occurring once and the leading ten covering roughly 15%. Specimen: CD8+ T cells from peripheral blood mononuclear cells, collected after pregnancy. All receptors derive from a female donor in good health, enrolled as a control in a pregnancy study. Both conserved end residues are part of each CDR3. Fields, in order: CDR3 length, V gene, J gene, CDR3 protein.

14	TRBV4-1	TRBJ2-7	CASSQGAGSYEQYF
17	TRBV14	TRBJ2-1	CASSQDPRLAFYNEQFF
13	TRBV9	TRBJ2-1	CASSVVPYNEQFF
13	TRBV6-5	TRBJ1-2	CASSSGTLVGYTF
18	TRBV14	TRBJ2-7	CASSPNRLGGAKPYEQYF
17	TRBV4-2	TRBJ2-3	CASSPTGLADSTDTQYF
15	TRBV28	TRBJ1-6	CASSLDRDGDSPLHF
14	TRBV27	TRBJ1-2	CASSLMWGDYGYTF
15	TRBV6-4	TRBJ2-3	CASSDSGESTDTQYF
15	TRBV5-4	TRBJ1-6	CASSSSTGGYSPLHF
16	TRBV7-8	TRBJ2-2	CASSLVAGINTGELFF
8	TRBV27	TRBJ2-3	CPGGTQYF
14	TRBV9	TRBJ1-5	CASSPEEGNQPQHF
14	TRBV7-9	TRBJ1-2	CASSFSGNNYGYTF
16	TRBV7-2	TRBJ2-3	CASRLPGTGGADTQYF
12	TRBV19	TRBJ2-3	CASSSGADTQYF
15	TRBV7-2	TRBJ1-3	CASSWESGAGNTIYF
14	TRBV21-1	TRBJ1-5	CASNRQGAEQPQHF
14	TRBV30	TRBJ1-5	CAWSPGQGNQPQHF
15	TRBV12-5	TRBJ2-2	CRYRGGVPNTGELFF
14	TRBV6-6	TRBJ2-1	CASSGTGTDNEQFF
16	TRBV27	TRBJ1-5	CASSLSPGGLNGPQHF
13	TRBV7-9	TRBJ2-1	CASSLGSRREQFF
13	TRBV11-2	TRBJ2-5	CASTSPVPETQYF
16	TRBV7-9	TRBJ1-3	CASSNGGTYSGNTIYF
14	TRBV15	TRBJ1-5	CATSRDRGGQPQHF
16	TRBV5-1	TRBJ2-3	CASSLEGLRGTDTQYF
15	TRBV6-1	TRBJ2-3	CASSESSGGADTQYF
13	TRBV4-2	TRBJ1-6	CASSPGEVSPLHF
16	TRBV28	TRBJ2-3	CASSLSPGQGTNTQYF
14	TRBV28	TRBJ2-7	CASKGGEVSHEQYF
16	TRBV4-3	TRBJ1-1	CASSQASGGVGTEAFF
18	TRBV4-2	TRBJ2-2	CASSPFTLAGARTGELFF
15	TRBV28	TRBJ2-1	CASRVEEGLRNEQFF
17	TRBV4-1	TRBJ1-5	CASSQDPTGDLYQPQHF
15	TRBV5-6	TRBJ1-6	CASSLAGGPGSPLHF
20	TRBV28	TRBJ2-4	CASSGPELAGGILAKNIQYF
18	TRBV7-9	TRBJ2-5	CASSLPEGEREWQETQYF
15	TRBV7-8	TRBJ2-3	CASSLDRAGTDTQYF
15	TRBV6-5	TRBJ1-2	CASSYGGRGEEGYTF
13	TRBV7-6	TRBJ2-3	CASSSDRTDTQYF
16	TRBV6-6	TRBJ2-2	CASTELGKRDVGELFF
17	TRBV9	TRBJ1-1	CASSVVAGTLLNTEAFF
14	TRBV19	TRBJ2-1	CASSIGGGYNEQFF
13	TRBV27	TRBJ1-5	CASSLQGNQPQHF